The clone carrying this T cell receptor beta chain appeared a few times. Its antigen is as yet unknown. PCR employed 60 Vbeta and 13 Jbeta primers. Data came from immunoSEQ multiplex PCR; TCRdb stores just in-frame clones and leaves some out. This sample yields about 150,000 clones, of which just over 75% are seen a single time; roughly 1.4% belongs to the top ten. The data stem from a study of cytomegalovirus exposure and HLA in healthy donors. Study-wide context: Early released data had around 88 million unique TCRs, all coming from HLA-typed donors.

Points from the study as a whole: A missense DCLRE1C variant was associated with V- and J-gene trimming of TCR beta chains in a later analysis, and an independent cohort replicated the association. The study dropped some indistinguishable V segments, TRBV6-2 and TRBV6-3 among them.

Trimming at V came to 5 bases and at J to 2 bases, leaving 6 bases not matched to a gene. The CDR3 contains 14 residues. Per germline, CDR1 MNHEY and CDR2 SMNVEV (reference sequence). Whereas donors were nominally healthy upon sampling, unrecorded immune exposures were probable. This sequence originates from a man in his forties in good health and CMV-seronegative. The sample comprised PBMCs. The V gene is TRBV27, the J gene TRBJ2-7; TRBD2 matches 7 bases. CDR3 sequence reads: CASSLGGTAYEQYF. The CDR3 region has the DNA TGTGCCAGCAGTCTCGGGGGGACGGCCTACGAGCAGTACTTC.